This T cell receptor beta chain was observed in a study of glioma-infiltrating T cells after dendritic cell vaccination. TCRdb's copy holds only in-frame clones and misses some; the assay was immunoSEQ multiplex PCR. The profile shows approximately 82,000 clones, about 87% of them singletons. V dropped 6 bases and J dropped 3; count of bases not matched to a gene: 5. Germline values: CDR1 WSHSY, CDR2 SAAADI. The CDR3 has 13 residues. The source of this sequence is a human donor with glioblastoma. The chain combines TRBV10-2 with TRBJ2-7, with TRBD1 identical over 7 bases. The specimen comprised blood, sampled before dendritic cell vaccination. CDR3 sequence (DNA): TGCGCCAGCAGGAGGGACAGAGACTACGAGCAGTACTTC. Its protein is CASRRDRDYEQYF.